These 8 T cell receptor beta chains came from one sample sequenced in a study of blood T cell repertoires in COVID-19. Libraries were prepared by immunoSEQ multiplex PCR; TCRdb keeps only in-frame clonotypes and omits some of them. The sample yields under 150,000 clones, roughly 89% seen once. The sequenced sample was PBMCs or T cells enriched from blood (not recorded which). These receptor sequences come from a woman aged 45-65 years who had been exposed to COVID-19.

The rearrangement joins TRBV3-1 (or the pseudogene TRBV3-2) to TRBJ1-2; weak D call: TRBD1 (6 bases). Trimming removed 3 bases at V and 4 bases at J, with 15 bases between. CDR1 is LGHDT and CDR2 is YNNKEL in the germline V gene (reference sequence). The CDR3 covers 15 residues. The CDR3 region is CASSQSQGRVYGYTF. CDR3 DNA sequence: TGTGCCAGCAGCCAGTCTCAGGGGCGAGTCTATGGCTACACCTTC.

In its sample, this clone was seen once. The chain employs TRBV2 and TRBJ2-5; D gene uncertain. CDR1 and CDR2 (germline): SNHLY, FYNNEI. CDR3 length equals 14 residues. Trimming removed 7 bases from V and 1 base from J, with 13 bases in between. The CDR3 loop reads CASIPGHFQETQYF. The CDR3 DNA is TGTGCCAGCATCCCAGGTCATTTCCAAGAGACCCAGTACTTC.

V is TRBV7-9 and J is TRBJ2-1; D may be TRBD2 (5 bases). V was shortened by 4 bases and J by 8 bases, with 15 bases between the two germline ends. This CDR3 spans 14 amino acids. Germline-derived CDR1 and CDR2 are SEHNR and FQNEAQ (reference sequence). CDR3 DNA sequence: TGTGCCAGCAGCTCCACCGACCCGGGGTATGAGCAGTTCTTC. Its protein product is CASSSTDPGYEQFF.

CDR3 in amino acids: CATWDRAKGNQPQHF. CDR3 DNA sequence: TGTGCCACTTGGGACAGGGCTAAGGGCAATCAGCCCCAGCATTTT. The chain has TRBV10-3 and TRBJ1-5, with TRBD1 matching 9 bases. Germline V gene data show CDR1 as ENHRY and CDR2 as SYGVKD. The CDR3 extends over 15 amino acids. Trimming took 10 bases from V and 2 from J; bases not matched to a gene: 9.

CDR3 bases: TGTGGGTCCGGCGGGAGTTACACCGGGGAGCTGTTTTTT. Translation gives CGSGGSYTGELFF. The chain uses TRBV12-3 or TRBV12-4 and TRBJ2-2; the match to TRBD2 covers 7 bases. The length of the CDR3 is 13 residues.

This clone showed up just once. The V call is TRBV9, the J call TRBJ2-3; 13 nucleotides line up with TRBD2. The CDR3 contains 17 residues. Germline V gene data show CDR1 as SGDLS and CDR2 as YYNGEE. With 4 bases clipped from V and 5 bases from J, the junction kept 10 bases outside the gene matches. The CDR3 reads CASSPSGLAGIGDTQYF. CDR3 nucleotides: TGTGCCAGCAGCCCCTCGGGACTAGCGGGGATTGGAGATACGCAGTATTTT.

V is TRBV5-1 and J is TRBJ1-1; 7 nucleotides align to TRBD1. The CDR3 runs 14 residues. CDR1 and CDR2 from the germline V gene are SGHRS and YFSETQ. V trimming: 4 bases; J trimming: 2 bases; junction bases outside the gene matches: 5. This CDR3 reads CASSAGGSNTEAFF. For the CDR3, the DNA is TGCGCCAGCAGCGCAGGGGGTAGTAACACTGAAGCTTTCTTT.

This clone was found a few times. The V and J genes are TRBV4-1 and TRBJ1-1, with 12 positions matching TRBD1. The CDR3 totals 19 residues. CDR1 and CDR2 from the germline V gene are MGHRA and YSYEKL. The V gene end was trimmed by 0 bases and the J gene end by 5 bases; junction bases not matched to a gene: 13. The CDR3 is CASSQEAPGQGARGTEAFF. The CDR3 DNA follows: TGCGCCAGCAGCCAAGAAGCACCGGGACAGGGGGCTCGAGGGACTGAAGCTTTCTTT.